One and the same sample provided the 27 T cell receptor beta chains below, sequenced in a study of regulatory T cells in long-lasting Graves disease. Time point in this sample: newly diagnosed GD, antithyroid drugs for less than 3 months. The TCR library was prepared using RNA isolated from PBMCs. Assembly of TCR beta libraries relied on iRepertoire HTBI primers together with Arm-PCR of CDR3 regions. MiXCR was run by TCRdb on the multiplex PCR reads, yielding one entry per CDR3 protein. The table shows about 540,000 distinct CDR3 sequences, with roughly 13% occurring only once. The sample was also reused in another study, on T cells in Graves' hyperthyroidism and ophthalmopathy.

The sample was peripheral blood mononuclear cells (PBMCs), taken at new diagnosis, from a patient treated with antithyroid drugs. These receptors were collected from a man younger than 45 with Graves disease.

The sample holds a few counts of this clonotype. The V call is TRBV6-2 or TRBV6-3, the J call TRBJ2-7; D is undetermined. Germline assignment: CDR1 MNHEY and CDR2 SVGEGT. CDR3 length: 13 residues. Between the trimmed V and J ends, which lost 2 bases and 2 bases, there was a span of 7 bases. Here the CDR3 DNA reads TGTGCCAGCAGTTACGAGAAGACCTACGAGCAGTACTTC. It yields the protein CASSYEKTYEQYF.

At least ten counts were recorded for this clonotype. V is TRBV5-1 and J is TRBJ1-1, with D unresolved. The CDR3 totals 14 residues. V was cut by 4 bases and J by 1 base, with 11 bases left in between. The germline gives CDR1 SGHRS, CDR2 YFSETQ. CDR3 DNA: TGCGCCAGCAGCCCGGGCCATGGGAACACTGAAGCTTTCTTT. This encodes CASSPGHGNTEAFF.

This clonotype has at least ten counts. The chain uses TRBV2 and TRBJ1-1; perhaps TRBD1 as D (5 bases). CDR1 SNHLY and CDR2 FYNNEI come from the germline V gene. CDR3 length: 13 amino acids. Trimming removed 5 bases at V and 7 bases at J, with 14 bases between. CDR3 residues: CASSSDGAVEAFF. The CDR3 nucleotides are TGTGCCAGCAGTTCTGACGGGGCAGTTGAAGCTTTCTTT.

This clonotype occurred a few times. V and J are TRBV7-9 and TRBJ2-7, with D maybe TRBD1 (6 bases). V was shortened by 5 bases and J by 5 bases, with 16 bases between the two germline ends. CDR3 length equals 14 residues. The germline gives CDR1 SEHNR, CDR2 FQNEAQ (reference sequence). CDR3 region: CASSRGSQGNEQYF. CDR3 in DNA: TGTGCCAGCAGCCGCGGGTCACAGGGAAACGAGCAGTACTTC.

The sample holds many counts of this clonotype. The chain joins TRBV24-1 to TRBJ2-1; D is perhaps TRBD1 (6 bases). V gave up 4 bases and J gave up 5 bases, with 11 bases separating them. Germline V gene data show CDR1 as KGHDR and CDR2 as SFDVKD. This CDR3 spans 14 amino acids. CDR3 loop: CATSDLGTHNEQFF. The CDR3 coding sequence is TGTGCCACCAGTGACCTCGGGACACACAATGAGCAGTTCTTC.

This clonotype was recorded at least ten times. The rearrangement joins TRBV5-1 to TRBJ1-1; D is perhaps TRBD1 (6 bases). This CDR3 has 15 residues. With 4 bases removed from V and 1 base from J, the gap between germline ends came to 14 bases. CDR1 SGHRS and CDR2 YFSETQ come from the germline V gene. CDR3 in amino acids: CASSHIAGENTEAFF. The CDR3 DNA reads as TGCGCCAGCAGCCATATCGCAGGGGAGAACACTGAAGCTTTCTTT.

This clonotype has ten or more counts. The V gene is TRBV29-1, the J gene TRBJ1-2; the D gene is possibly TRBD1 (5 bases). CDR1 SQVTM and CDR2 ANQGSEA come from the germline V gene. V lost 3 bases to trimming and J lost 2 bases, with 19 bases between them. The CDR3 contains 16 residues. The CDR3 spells CSVEGSRGRSNYGYTF. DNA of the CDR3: TGCAGCGTTGAGGGTTCTAGGGGTCGCAGCAACTATGGCTACACCTTC.

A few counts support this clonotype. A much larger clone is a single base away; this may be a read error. CDR3 bases: TGTGCCAGCAGTTTACGAGCGGGAGATAGATACAATGGGCAGTTCTTC. The encoded protein is CASSLRAGDRYNGQFF. V usage is TRBV12-3 or TRBV12-4 and J usage is TRBJ2-1, with 8 bases lining up with TRBD2. This CDR3 has 16 amino acids.

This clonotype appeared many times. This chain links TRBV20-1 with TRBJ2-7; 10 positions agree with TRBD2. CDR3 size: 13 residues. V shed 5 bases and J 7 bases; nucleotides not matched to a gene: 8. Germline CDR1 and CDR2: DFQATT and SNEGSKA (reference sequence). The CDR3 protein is CSAVAGGLGEQYF. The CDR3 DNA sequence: TGCAGTGCTGTAGCGGGAGGCTTGGGGGAGCAGTACTTC.

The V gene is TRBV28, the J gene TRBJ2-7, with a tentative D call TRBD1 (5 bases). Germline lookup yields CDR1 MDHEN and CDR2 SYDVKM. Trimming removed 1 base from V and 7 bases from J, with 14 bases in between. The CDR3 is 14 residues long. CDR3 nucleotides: TGTGCCAGCAGTTTATCAGGGCGAAAAGGGGAGCAGTACTTC. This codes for CASSLSGRKGEQYF.

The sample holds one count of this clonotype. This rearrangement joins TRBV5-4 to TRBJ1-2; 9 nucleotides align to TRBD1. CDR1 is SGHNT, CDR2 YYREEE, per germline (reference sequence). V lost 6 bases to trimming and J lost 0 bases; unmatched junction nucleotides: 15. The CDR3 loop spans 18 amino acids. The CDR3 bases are TGTGCCAGCACCCTGTCGAGCCCGGGACAGGGTACTAACTATGGCTACACCTTC. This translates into CASTLSSPGQGTNYGYTF.

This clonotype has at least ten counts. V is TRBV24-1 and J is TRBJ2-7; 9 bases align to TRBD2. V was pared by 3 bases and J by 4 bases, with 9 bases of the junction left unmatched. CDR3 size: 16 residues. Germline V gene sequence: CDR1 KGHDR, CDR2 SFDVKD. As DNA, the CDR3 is TGTGCCACCAGTGATCGTTCGACTAGCGGAACTTACGAGCAGTACTTC. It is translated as CATSDRSTSGTYEQYF.

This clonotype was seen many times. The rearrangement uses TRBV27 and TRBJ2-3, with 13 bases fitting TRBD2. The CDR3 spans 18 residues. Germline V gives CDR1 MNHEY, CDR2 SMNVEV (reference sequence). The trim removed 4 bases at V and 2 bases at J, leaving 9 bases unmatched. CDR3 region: CASSSPGLAGFNTDTQYF. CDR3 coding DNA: TGTGCCAGCAGTTCACCGGGACTAGCGGGATTTAACACAGATACGCAGTATTTT.

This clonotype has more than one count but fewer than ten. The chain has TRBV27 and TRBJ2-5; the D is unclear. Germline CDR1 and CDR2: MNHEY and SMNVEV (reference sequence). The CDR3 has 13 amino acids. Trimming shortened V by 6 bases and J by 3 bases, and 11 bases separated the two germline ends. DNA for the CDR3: TGTGCCAGCAGAAGGAAGAGAGAAGAGACCCAGTACTTC. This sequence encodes CASRRKREETQYF.

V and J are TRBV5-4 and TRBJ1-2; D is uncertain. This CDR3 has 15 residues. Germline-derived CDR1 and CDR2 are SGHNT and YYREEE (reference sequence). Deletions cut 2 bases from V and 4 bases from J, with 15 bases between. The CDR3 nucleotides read TGTGCCAGCAGCTTAGTAGGGAAGAAAGGCTATGGCTACACCTTC. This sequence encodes CASSLVGKKGYGYTF.

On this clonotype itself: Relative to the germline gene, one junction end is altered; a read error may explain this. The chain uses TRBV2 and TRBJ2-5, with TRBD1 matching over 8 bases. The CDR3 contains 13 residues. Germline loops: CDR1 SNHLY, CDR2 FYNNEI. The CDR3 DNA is TGTGCCAGGGACAGGGTATATGGGGAGACTCAGTACTTC. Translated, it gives CARDRVYGETQYF.

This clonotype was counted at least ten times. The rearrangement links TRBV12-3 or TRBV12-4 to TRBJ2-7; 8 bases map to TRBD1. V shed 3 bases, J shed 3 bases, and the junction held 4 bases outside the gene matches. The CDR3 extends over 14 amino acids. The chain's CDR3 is CASSLRTGIYEQYF. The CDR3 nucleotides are TGTGCCAGCAGTTTGAGGACAGGGATCTACGAGCAGTACTTC.

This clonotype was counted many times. CDR3 amino acids: CASSLAGNEYQETQYF. The CDR3 nucleotides are TGTGCCAGCAGCTTAGCTGGGAACGAGTACCAAGAGACCCAGTACTTC. The chain recombines TRBV7-9 with TRBJ2-5, with no clear D. The CDR3 has 16 residues. V lost 0 bases and J lost 0, with 11 bases in between. Germline values: CDR1 SEHNR, CDR2 FQNEAQ (reference sequence). Full variable domain (remainder filled in from reference TRBV7-9 and TRBJ2-5): DTGVSQNPRHKITKRGQNVTFRCDPISEHNRLYWYRQTLGQGPEFLTYFQNEAQLEKSRLLSDRFSAERPKGSFSTLEIQRTEQGDSAMYLCASSLAGNEYQETQYFGPGTRLLVL.

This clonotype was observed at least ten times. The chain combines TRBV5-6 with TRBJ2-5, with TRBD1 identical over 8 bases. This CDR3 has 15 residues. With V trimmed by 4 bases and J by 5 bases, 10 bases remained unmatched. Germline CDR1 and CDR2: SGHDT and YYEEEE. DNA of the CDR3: TGTGCCAGCAGCCAACCCGACAGGGGATGGGAGACCCAGTACTTC. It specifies CASSQPDRGWETQYF.

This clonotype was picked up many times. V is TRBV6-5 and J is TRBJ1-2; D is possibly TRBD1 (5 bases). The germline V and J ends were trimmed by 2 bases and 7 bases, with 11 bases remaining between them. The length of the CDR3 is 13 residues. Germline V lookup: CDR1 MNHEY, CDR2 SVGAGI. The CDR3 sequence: CASSYGQGPGYTF. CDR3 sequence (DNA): TGTGCCAGCAGTTACGGCCAGGGCCCTGGCTACACCTTC.

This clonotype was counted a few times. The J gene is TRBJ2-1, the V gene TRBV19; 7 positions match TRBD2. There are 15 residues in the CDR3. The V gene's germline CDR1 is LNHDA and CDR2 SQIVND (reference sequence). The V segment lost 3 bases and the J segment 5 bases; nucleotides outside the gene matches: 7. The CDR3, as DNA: TGTGCCAGTAGTATCAGGACTAGTAGTAACAATGAGCAGTTCTTC. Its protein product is CASSIRTSSNNEQFF.

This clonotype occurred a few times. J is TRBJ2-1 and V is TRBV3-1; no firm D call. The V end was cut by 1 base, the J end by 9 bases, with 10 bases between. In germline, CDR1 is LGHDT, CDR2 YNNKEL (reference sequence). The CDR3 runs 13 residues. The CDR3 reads CASSQGGVGEQFF. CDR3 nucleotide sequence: TGTGCCAGCAGCCAAGGCGGTGTGGGTGAGCAGTTCTTC.

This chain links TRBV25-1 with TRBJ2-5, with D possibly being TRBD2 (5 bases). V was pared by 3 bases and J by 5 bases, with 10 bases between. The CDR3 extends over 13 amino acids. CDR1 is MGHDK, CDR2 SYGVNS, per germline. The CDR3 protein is CASSDNGKETQYF. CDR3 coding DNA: TGTGCCAGCAGTGATAACGGGAAGGAGACCCAGTACTTC.

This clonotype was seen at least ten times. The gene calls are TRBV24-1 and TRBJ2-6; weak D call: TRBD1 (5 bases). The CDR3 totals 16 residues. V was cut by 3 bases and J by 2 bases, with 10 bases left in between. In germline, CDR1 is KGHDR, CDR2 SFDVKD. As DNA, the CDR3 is TGTGCCACCAGTGATGGCCAGGGCCCTGGGGCCAACGTCCTGACTTTC. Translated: CATSDGQGPGANVLTF.

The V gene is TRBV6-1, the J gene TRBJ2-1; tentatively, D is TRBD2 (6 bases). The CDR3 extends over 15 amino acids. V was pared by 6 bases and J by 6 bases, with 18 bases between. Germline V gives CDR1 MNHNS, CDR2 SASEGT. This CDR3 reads CASSRAGGTGNEQFF. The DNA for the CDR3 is TGTGCCAGCAGCCGAGCCGGGGGAACGGGCAATGAGCAGTTCTTC.

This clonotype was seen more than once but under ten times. The CDR3 DNA reads TGTGCCAGCTCACCAAGGGAACTCTCTGAAGCTTTCTTT. Amino acid sequence: CASSPRELSEAFF. The chain couples TRBV18 to TRBJ1-1, with D unclear. Germline V lookup: CDR1 KGHSH, CDR2 LQKENI. The ends were cut back, 2 bases at V and 6 bases at J, with 10 bases in the middle. The CDR3 has 13 amino acids.

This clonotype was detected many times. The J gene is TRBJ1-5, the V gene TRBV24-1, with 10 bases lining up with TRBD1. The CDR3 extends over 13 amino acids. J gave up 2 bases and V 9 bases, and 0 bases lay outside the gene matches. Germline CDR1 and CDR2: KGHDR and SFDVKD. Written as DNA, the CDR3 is TGTGCCACCGGGACAGGGGGCAATCAGCCCCAGCATTTT. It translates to CATGTGGNQPQHF.